This T cell receptor (beta chain) came from a study of blood T cell repertoires in COVID-19. Study overall: Samples of COVID-19 (acute and convalescent) were obtained from the United States, Italy and Spain. The cDNA or gDNA used as material had been derived from T cells, B-cell-depleted T cells, or PBMCs.

This clone qualifies as medium-sized. Per the original methods: The authors estimated nucleated cell counts from reference gene primer amplification. The data were produced by immunoSEQ multiplex PCR, yet TCRdb's version contains in-frame clones alone and is incomplete. Clone size and the V and J calls come from that table; the DNA yielded D and trimming. The table lists tens of thousands of clones, about four fifths of them singletons. The TCR comes from a man aged 45 to 65 with acute or convalescent COVID-19. Source material: peripheral blood.

CDR3 in amino acids: CASSGQSYEQYF. Here the CDR3 DNA reads TGCGCCAGCAGCGGACAGTCCTACGAGCAGTACTTC. The rearrangement joins TRBV5-1 to TRBJ2-7; tentatively, D is TRBD1 (6 bases). V was pared by 4 bases and J by 1 base, with 6 bases between. CDR1 and CDR2 from the germline V gene are SGHRS and YFSETQ. This CDR3 has 12 amino acids.